The next 8 T cell receptor beta chains were all read from a single sample in a study of identical twins. TCRdb itself ran the 5' RACE reads through MiXCR, one entry per CDR3 protein. The data hold around 480,000 distinct CDR3 sequences, with approximately 15% observed a single time. Another study also made use of these data, one on yellow fever vaccine responses in identical twins.

The sequenced material came from CD4+ T cells sorted from blood. The receptors shown here come from a woman between 18 and 29 years old in good health.

The CDR3 bases are TGTGCCAGCAGCGCCGGGACTAGCGGGGGGACTAGCACAGATACGCAGTATTTT. Residues: CASSAGTSGGTSTDTQYF. This sequence joins TRBV9 and TRBJ2-3; 15 bases agree with TRBD2. Germline assignment: CDR1 SGDLS and CDR2 YYNGEE. This CDR3 spans 18 amino acids. Losses at the gene ends were 3 bases for V and 0 bases for J; bases not matched to a gene: 5.

This clonotype was seen only a few times. V usage is TRBV3-1 and J usage is TRBJ2-7; 7 bases are shared with TRBD2. Trimming removed 0 bases from V and 5 bases from J; junction bases left unmatched: 10. The CDR3 contains 16 residues. Germline V gene data show CDR1 as LGHDT and CDR2 as YNNKEL (reference sequence). In nucleotides, the CDR3 is TGTGCCAGCAGCCAAGAGAGGGGAGGGGCAATCGACGAGCAGTACTTC. Its protein product is CASSQERGGAIDEQYF.

V usage is TRBV7-8 and J usage is TRBJ2-7; the match to TRBD1 covers 7 bases. Germline V gene data show CDR1 as SGHVS and CDR2 as FQNEAQ. CDR3 length: 14 amino acids. The V segment lost 6 bases and the J segment 4 bases; nucleotides outside the gene matches: 9. The CDR3 nucleotides read TGTGCCAGCAGGCCTGACAGGGTCCTTTACGAGCAGTACTTC. This codes for CASRPDRVLYEQYF.

The V and J genes are TRBV28 and TRBJ2-1, with TRBD1 matching 7 bases. The trim removed 4 bases at V and 6 bases at J, leaving 9 bases unmatched. The CDR3 runs to 15 residues. Germline lookup yields CDR1 MDHEN and CDR2 SYDVKM. This chain's CDR3 is CASSSPGQKGNEQFF. CDR3 coding DNA: TGTGCCAGCAGTTCACCGGGACAGAAAGGCAATGAGCAGTTCTTC. The variable domain in full, completed from reference TRBV28 and TRBJ2-1, reads DVKVTQSSRYLVKRTGEKVFLECVQDMDHENMFWYRQDPGLGLRLIYFSYDVKMKEKGDIPEGYSVSREKKERFSLILESASTNQTSMYLCASSSPGQKGNEQFFGPGTRLTVL.

CDR3 in DNA: TGCAGTGCTAGCGCATTTAACTACGAGCAGTACTTC. It yields the protein CSASAFNYEQYF. The V call is TRBV20-1, the J call TRBJ2-7; D is uncertain. The CDR3 length is 12 residues. The V gene lost 3 bases and the J gene lost 3 bases, with 9 bases spanning the gap. Germline V gene lookup returns CDR1 DFQATT and CDR2 SNEGSKA (reference sequence).

This sequence joins TRBV5-1 and TRBJ2-1, with D uncertain. The CDR3 extends over 14 amino acids. Germline V CDR1 and CDR2: SGHRS, YFSETQ. With 0 bases removed from V and 5 bases from J, the gap between germline ends came to 9 bases. The CDR3 DNA is TGCGCCAGCAGCTTGGTTCCAGAGAACAATGAGCAGTTCTTC. It translates to CASSLVPENNEQFF. Looking up the rest from reference TRBV5-1 and TRBJ2-1 gives the full variable domain: KAGVTQTPRYLIKTRGQQVTLSCSPISGHRSVSWYQQTPGQGLQFLFEYFSETQRNKGNFPGRFSGRQFSNSRSEMNVSTLELGDSALYLCASSLVPENNEQFFGPGTRLTVL.

This clonotype has more than one count but fewer than ten. J is TRBJ2-1 and V is TRBV6-2 or TRBV6-3, with D perhaps matching TRBD1 or TRBD2 (5 bases each). V shed 5 bases and J shed 8 bases, with 13 bases lying between them. The CDR3 spans 13 residues. Germline V gene data show CDR1 as MNHEY and CDR2 as SVGEGT. The CDR3 DNA is TGTGCCAGCAGTAGCCGGGACGGCGATGAGCAGTTCTTC. This gives the protein CASSSRDGDEQFF.

This clonotype was seen a single time. The DNA for the CDR3 is TGTGCCAGCATCTATGGGACAGGGGCCACCGGGGAGCTGTTTTTT. This gives the protein CASIYGTGATGELFF. J is TRBJ2-2 and V is TRBV12-3 or TRBV12-4, with 10 bases lining up with TRBD1. The CDR3 consists of 15 residues. J gave up 4 bases and V 7 bases, and 6 bases lay outside the gene matches.